The 7 T cell receptor beta chains given below trace back to one sample, sequenced in a study of blood T cell repertoires in COVID-19. Method: immunoSEQ multiplex PCR; TCRdb's copy keeps in-frame clones and lacks some. The sample has approximately 220,000 clones; around 85% are singletons. The sequenced sample was peripheral blood. Receptors were obtained from a woman aged 80 or older with acute or convalescent COVID-19.

The chain combines TRBV11-3 with TRBJ1-3; 9 bases match TRBD1. The ends lost 8 bases at V and 0 bases at J; junction bases unmatched: 5. CDR1 SGHNT and CDR2 YENEEA come from the germline V gene. CDR3 length equals 15 residues. This CDR3 reads CASLGTGSSGNTIYF. The CDR3 DNA sequence: TGTGCCAGCCTCGGGACAGGGAGCTCTGGAAACACCATATATTTT.

This clone has just a few counts. The chain couples TRBV3-1 (or the pseudogene TRBV3-2) to TRBJ1-2, with 10 bases that match TRBD1. V dropped 6 bases and J dropped 8; count of bases not matched to a gene: 12. The CDR3 spans 15 residues. CDR1 is LGHDT, CDR2 YNNKEL, per germline (reference sequence). CDR3 amino acids: CASSLSGTGAIGYTF. The CDR3 bases are TGTGCCAGCAGTCTTTCCGGGACAGGGGCTATCGGCTACACCTTC.

The chain has TRBV30 and TRBJ1-3; 7 bases align to TRBD1. The germline V gene encodes CDR1 GTSNPN and CDR2 SVGIG (reference sequence). CDR3 length: 14 residues. Losses at the gene ends were 3 bases for V and 2 bases for J; bases not matched to a gene: 4. CDR3 residues: CAWSSGGTGNTIYF. In DNA, the CDR3 is TGTGCCTGGAGCTCAGGGGGGACTGGAAACACCATATATTTT.

The J gene is TRBJ1-1, the V gene TRBV11-2; TRBD1 matches at 7 bases. In germline, CDR1 is SGHAT, CDR2 FQNNGV. Losses at the gene ends were 2 bases for V and 7 bases for J; bases not matched to a gene: 7. This CDR3 has 14 residues. DNA for the CDR3: TGTGCCAGCAGCTTAATATCGGGGGACAGTGAAGCTTTCTTT. Protein product: CASSLISGDSEAFF.

This clone showed up just a few times. V and J are TRBV18 and TRBJ2-7; 10 positions agree with TRBD2. Germline lookup yields CDR1 KGHSH and CDR2 LQKENI. CDR3 length equals 15 residues. Trimming took 4 bases from V and 5 from J; bases not matched to a gene: 8. This chain's CDR3 is CASSLAGGITHEQYF. CDR3 bases: TGTGCCAGCTCACTAGCGGGGGGTATAACCCACGAGCAGTACTTC.

The chain combines TRBV6-5 with TRBJ2-7, with no clear D. The length of the CDR3 is 14 residues. Trimming pared 3 bases from V and 5 bases from J, leaving 14 bases between. The germline V gene encodes CDR1 MNHEY and CDR2 SVGAGI. This CDR3 reads CASSYSPLLDEQYF. The DNA for the CDR3 is TGTGCCAGCAGTTATAGTCCCCTCTTAGACGAGCAGTACTTC.

The rearrangement links TRBV29-1 to TRBJ1-2, with 11 bases matching TRBD1. The CDR3 length is 15 residues. The J segment lost 7 bases and the V segment lost 3 bases, leaving 10 bases of the junction unmatched. Germline V lookup: CDR1 SQVTM, CDR2 ANQGSEA. The CDR3 coding sequence is TGCAGCGTTGAGATTTTCGGGACAGGGGGAGGTGGCTACACCTTC. Translated, it gives CSVEIFGTGGGGYTF. The entire variable domain, with the rest obtained from reference TRBV29-1 and TRBJ1-2, is as follows: SAVISQKPSRDICQRGTSLTIQCQVDSQVTMMFWYRQQPGQSLTLIATANQGSEATYESGFVIDKFPISRPNLTFSTLTVSNMSPEDSSIYLCSVEIFGTGGGGYTFGSGTRLTVV.